Below, one TCR beta chain is given with its context. Its target is not known. TCRdb passed the reads through MiXCR, listing each CDR3 protein once. This sample has a few hundred thousand distinct CDR3 sequences, with roughly 21% found just once. The data are from a study of T cell repertoires in cytomegalovirus infection. The V gene's germline CDR1 is KGHDR and CDR2 SFDVKD. The CDR3 covers 12 residues. Trimming took off 4 bases at V and 4 bases at J, with 6 bases between the two ends. The TCR originated in a human donor in good health (CMV status not recorded). Some clones in this sample may be carry-over from other donors' samples. The source was cultured PBMCs, collected from culture after CMV antigen stimulation. This chain connects TRBV24-1 to TRBJ1-2, with unresolved D. DNA for the CDR3: TGTGCCACCAGTGAGGCAGCCTATGGCTACACCTTC. It is translated as CATSEAAYGYTF.